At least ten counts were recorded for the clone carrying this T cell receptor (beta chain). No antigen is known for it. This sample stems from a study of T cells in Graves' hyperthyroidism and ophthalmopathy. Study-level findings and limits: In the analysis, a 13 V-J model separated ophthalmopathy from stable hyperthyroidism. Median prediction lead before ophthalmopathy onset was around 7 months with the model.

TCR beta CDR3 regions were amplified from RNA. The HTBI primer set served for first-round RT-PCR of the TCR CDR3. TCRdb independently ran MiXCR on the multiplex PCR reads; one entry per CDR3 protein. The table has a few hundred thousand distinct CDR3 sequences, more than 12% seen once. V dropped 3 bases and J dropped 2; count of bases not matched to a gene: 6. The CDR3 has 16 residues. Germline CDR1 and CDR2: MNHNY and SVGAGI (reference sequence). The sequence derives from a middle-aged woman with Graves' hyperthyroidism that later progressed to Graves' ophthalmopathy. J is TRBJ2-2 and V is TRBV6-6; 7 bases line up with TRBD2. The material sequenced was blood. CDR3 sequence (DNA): TGTGCCAGCAGTTATGGGGGGGACCTAAACACCGGGGAGCTGTTTTTT. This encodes CASSYGGDLNTGELFF.